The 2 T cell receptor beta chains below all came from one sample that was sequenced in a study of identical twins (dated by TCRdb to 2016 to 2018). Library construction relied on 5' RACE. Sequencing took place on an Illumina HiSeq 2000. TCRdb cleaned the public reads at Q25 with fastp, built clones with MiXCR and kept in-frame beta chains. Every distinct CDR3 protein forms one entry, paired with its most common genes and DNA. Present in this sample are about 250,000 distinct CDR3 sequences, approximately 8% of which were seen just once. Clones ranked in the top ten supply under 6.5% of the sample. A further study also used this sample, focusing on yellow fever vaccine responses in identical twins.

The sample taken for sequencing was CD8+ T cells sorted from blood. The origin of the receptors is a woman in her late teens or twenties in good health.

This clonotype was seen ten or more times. The CDR3 reads CASSLVDHTGELFF. The DNA for the CDR3 is TGCGCCAGCAGCTTGGTGGACCACACCGGGGAGCTGTTTTTT. This rearrangement joins TRBV5-1 to TRBJ2-2; no definite D call. V was clipped by 0 bases and J by 3 bases, with 6 bases between them. The CDR3 totals 14 residues. Germline CDR1 is SGHRS and CDR2 is YFSETQ.

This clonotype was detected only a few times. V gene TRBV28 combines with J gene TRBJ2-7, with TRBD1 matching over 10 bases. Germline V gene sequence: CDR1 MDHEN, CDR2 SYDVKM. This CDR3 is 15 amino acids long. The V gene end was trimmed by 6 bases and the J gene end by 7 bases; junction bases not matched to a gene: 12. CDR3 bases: TGTGCCAGCAGCATCCTACCGGGGACAGGGGATGAGCAGTACTTC. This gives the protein CASSILPGTGDEQYF. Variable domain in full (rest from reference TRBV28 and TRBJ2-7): DVKVTQSSRYLVKRTGEKVFLECVQDMDHENMFWYRQDPGLGLRLIYFSYDVKMKEKGDIPEGYSVSREKKERFSLILESASTNQTSMYLCASSILPGTGDEQYFGPGTRLTVT.